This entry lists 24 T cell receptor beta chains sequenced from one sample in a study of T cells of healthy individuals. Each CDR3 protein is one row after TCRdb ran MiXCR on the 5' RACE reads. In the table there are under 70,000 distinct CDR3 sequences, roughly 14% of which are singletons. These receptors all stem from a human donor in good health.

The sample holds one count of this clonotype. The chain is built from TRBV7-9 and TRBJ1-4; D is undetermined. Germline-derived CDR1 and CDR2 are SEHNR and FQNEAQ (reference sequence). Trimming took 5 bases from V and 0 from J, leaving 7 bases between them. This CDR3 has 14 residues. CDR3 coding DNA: TGTGCCAGCAGCCCTTCTGCAACTAATGAAAAACTGTTTTTT. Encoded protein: CASSPSATNEKLFF. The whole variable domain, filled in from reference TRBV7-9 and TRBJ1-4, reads DTGVSQNPRHKITKRGQNVTFRCDPISEHNRLYWYRQTLGQGPEFLTYFQNEAQLEKSRLLSDRFSAERPKGSFSTLEIQRTEQGDSAMYLCASSPSATNEKLFFGSGTQLSVL.

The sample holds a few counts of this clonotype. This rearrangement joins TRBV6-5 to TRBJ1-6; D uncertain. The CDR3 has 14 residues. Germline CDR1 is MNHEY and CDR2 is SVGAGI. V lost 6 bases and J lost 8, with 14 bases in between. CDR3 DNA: TGTGCCAGCAGGTTCTGGCCAAGGGATTCACCCCTCCACTTT. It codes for CASRFWPRDSPLHF.

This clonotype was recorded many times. This chain's CDR3 is CASRTTGRYTEAFF. For the CDR3, the DNA is TGTGCCAGCAGGACAACAGGGCGGTACACTGAAGCTTTCTTT. The rearrangement uses TRBV6-6 and TRBJ1-1; the D gene is possibly TRBD1 (6 bases). This CDR3 spans 14 amino acids. Trimming took 6 bases from V and 3 from J, leaving 14 bases between them. Germline values: CDR1 MNHNY, CDR2 SVGAGI (reference sequence).

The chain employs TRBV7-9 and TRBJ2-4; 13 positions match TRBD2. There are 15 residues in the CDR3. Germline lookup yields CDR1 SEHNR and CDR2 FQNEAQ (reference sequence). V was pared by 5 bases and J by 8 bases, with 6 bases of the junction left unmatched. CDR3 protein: CASSPGLAGVDIQYF. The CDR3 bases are TGTGCCAGCAGCCCAGGACTAGCGGGAGTGGACATTCAGTACTTC.

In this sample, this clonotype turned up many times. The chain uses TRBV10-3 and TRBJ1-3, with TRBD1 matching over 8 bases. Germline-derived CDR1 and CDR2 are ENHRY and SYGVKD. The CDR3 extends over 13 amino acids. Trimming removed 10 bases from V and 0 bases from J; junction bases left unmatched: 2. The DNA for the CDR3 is TGTGCCACAGGGGGCTCCTCTGGAAACACCATATATTTT. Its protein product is CATGGSSGNTIYF.

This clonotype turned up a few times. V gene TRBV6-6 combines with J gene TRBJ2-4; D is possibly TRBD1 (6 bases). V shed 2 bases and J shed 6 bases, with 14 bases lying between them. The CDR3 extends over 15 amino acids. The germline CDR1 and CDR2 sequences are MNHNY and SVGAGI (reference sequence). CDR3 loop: CASSYNRQGLNIQYF. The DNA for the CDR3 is TGTGCCAGCAGTTACAATAGGCAGGGGCTAAACATTCAGTACTTC.

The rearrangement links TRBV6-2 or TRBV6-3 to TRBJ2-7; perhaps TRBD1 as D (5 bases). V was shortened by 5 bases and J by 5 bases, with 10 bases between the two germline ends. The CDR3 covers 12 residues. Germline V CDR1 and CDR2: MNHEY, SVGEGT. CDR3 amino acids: CASSQTRDEQYF. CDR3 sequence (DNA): TGTGCCAGCAGTCAAACCAGGGACGAGCAGTACTTC.

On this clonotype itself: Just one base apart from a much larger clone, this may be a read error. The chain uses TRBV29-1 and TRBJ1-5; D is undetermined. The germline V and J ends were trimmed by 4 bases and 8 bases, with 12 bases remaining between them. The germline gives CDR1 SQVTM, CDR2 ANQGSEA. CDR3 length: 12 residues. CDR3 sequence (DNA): TGCAGCGTTGGTTACGGTCCGGAGCCCCAGCATTTT. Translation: CSVGYGPEPQHF.

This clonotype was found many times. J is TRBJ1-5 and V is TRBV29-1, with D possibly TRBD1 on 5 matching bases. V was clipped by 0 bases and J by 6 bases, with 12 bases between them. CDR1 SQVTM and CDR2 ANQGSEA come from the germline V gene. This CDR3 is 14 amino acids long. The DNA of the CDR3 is TGCAGCGTTGAAGATGGGCAGGGTGGTCAGCCCCAGCATTTT. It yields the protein CSVEDGQGGQPQHF.

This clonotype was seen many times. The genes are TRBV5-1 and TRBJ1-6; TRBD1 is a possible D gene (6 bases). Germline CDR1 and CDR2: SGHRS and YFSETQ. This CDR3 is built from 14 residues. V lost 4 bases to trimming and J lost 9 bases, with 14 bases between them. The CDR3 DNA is TGCGCCAGCAGCGACAGGTCCCAGAGTTCACCCCTCCACTTT. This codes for CASSDRSQSSPLHF.

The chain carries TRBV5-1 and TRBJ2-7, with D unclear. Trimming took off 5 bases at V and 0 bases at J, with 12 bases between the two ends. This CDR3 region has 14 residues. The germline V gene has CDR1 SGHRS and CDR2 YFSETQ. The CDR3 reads CASRHGFSSYEQYF. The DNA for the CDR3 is TGCGCCAGCAGACACGGGTTTAGCTCCTACGAGCAGTACTTC.

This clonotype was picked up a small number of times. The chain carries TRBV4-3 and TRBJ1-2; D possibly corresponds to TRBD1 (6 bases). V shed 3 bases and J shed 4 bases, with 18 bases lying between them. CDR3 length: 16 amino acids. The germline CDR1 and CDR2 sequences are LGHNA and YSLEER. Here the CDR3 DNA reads TGCGCCAGCAGCCAGGGAACCGGGACAACGGTCTATGGCTACACCTTC. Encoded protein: CASSQGTGTTVYGYTF.

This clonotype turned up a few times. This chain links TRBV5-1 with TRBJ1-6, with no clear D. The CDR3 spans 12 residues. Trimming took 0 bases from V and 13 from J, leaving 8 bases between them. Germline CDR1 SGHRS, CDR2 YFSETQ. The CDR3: CASSLGARPLHF. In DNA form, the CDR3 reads TGCGCCAGCAGCTTGGGGGCCCGGCCCCTCCACTTT.

As DNA, the CDR3 is TGTGCCAGCAGCTTCACTAGCGCCACAGATACGCAGTATTTT. Amino acids: CASSFTSATDTQYF. The V gene is TRBV3-1, the J gene TRBJ2-3; TRBD2 matches at 7 bases. Looked up from germline, CDR1 is LGHDT and CDR2 is YNNKEL (reference sequence). The CDR3 runs 14 residues. After removal of 5 bases from V and 2 bases from J, the junction contained 4 bases not matched to a gene.

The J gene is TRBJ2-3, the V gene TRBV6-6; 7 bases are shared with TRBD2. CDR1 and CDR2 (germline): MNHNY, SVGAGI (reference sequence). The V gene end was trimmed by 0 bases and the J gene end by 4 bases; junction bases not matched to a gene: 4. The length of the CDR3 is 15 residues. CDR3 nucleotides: TGTGCCAGCAGTTACTCAGCGGGGAGACCAGATACGCAGTATTTT. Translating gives CASSYSAGRPDTQYF.

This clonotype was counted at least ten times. CDR3 nucleotide sequence: TGCAGTGCCCTTGGAGGCCTAGCGGGAGGGGAGCAGTATTTT. Its protein is CSALGGLAGGEQYF. This chain joins TRBV20-1 and TRBJ2-3, with 12 bases that match TRBD2. The CDR3 consists of 14 residues. The junction had 12 bases not matched to a gene; V was cut back by 6 bases and J by 11 bases. Per the germline V gene, CDR1 is DFQATT and CDR2 is SNEGSKA (reference sequence).

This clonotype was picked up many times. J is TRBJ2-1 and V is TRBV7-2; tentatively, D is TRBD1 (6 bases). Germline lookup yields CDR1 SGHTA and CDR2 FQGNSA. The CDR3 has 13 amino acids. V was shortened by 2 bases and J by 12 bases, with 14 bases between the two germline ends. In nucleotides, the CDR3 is TGTGCCAGCAGCTTAACATTACAGGGCGCGCAGTTCTTC. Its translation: CASSLTLQGAQFF.

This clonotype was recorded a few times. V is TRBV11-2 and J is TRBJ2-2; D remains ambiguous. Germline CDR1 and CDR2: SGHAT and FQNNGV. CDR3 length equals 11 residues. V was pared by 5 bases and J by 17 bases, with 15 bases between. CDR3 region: CASSLTPYFFF. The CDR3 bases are TGTGCCAGCAGCCTAACCCCTTACTTTTTTTTT. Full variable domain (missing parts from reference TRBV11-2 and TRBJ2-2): EAGVAQSPRYKIIEKRQSVAFWCNPISGHATLYWYQQILGQGPKLLIQFQNNGVVDDSQLPKDRFSAERLKGVDSTLKIQPAKLEDSAVYLCASSLTPYFFFGEGSRLTVL.

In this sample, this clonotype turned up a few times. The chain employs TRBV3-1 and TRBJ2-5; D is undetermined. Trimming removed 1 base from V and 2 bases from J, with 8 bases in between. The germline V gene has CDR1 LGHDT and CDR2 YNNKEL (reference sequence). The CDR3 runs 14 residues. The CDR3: CASSQADGQETQYF. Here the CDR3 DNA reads TGTGCCAGCAGCCAAGCTGACGGACAAGAGACCCAGTACTTC.

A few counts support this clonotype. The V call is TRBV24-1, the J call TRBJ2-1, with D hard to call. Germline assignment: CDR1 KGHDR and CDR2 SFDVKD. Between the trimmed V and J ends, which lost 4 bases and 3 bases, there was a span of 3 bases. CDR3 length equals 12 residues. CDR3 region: CATSDYYNEQFF. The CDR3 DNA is TGTGCCACCAGTGACTACTACAATGAGCAGTTCTTC.

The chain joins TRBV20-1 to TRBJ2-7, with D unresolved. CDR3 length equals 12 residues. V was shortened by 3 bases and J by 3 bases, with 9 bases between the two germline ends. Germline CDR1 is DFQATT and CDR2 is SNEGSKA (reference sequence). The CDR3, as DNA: TGCAGTGCTAGGGTGACCAACTACGAGCAGTACTTC. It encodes CSARVTNYEQYF.

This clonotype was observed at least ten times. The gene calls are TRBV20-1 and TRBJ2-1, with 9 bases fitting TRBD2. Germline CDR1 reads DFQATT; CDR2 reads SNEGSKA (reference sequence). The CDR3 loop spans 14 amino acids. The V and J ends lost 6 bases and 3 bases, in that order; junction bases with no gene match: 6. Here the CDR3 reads CSAETSGNYNEQFF. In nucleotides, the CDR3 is TGCAGTGCAGAGACTAGCGGTAACTACAATGAGCAGTTCTTC.

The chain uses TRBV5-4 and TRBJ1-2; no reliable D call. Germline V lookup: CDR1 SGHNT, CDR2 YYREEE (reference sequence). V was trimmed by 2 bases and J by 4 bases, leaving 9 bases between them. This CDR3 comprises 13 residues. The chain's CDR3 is CASSFEGPYGYTF. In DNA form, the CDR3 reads TGTGCCAGCAGCTTTGAGGGTCCCTATGGCTACACCTTC.

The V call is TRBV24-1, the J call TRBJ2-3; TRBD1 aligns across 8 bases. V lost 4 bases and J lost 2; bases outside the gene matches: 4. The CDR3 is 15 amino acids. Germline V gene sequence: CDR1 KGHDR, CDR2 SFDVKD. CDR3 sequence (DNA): TGTGCCACCAGTGACCCCCAGGGGGCCACAGATACGCAGTATTTT. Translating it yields CATSDPQGATDTQYF.